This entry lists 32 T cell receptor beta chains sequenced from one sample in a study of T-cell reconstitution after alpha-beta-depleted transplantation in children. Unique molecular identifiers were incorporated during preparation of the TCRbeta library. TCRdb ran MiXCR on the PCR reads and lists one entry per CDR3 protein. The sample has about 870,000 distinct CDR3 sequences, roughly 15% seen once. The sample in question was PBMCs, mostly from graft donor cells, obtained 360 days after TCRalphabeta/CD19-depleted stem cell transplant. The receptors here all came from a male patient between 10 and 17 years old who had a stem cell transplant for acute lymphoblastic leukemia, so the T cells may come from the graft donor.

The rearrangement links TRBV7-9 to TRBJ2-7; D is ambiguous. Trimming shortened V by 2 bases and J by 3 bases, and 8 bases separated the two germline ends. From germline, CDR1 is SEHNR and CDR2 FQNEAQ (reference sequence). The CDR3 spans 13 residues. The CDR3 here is CASSLWDFYEQYF. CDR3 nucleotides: TGTGCCAGCAGCTTATGGGATTTCTACGAGCAGTACTTC.

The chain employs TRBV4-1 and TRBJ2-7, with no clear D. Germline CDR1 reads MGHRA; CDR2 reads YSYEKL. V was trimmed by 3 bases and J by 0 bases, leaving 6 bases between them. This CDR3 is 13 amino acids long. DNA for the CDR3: TGCGCCAGCAGCCACCACAACTCCTACGAGCAGTACTTC. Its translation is CASSHHNSYEQYF.

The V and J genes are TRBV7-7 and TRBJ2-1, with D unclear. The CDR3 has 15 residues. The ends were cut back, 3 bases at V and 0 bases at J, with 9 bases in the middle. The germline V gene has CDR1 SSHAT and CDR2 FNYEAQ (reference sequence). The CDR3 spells CASSLEASSYNEQFF. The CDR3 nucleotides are TGTGCCAGCAGCTTGGAAGCTAGCTCCTACAATGAGCAGTTCTTC.

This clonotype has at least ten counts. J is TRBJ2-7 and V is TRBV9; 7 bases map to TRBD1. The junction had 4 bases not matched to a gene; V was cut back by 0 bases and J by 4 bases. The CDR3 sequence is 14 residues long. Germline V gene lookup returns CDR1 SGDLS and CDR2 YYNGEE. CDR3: CASSVAVTGYEQYF. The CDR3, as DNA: TGTGCCAGCAGCGTAGCGGTGACAGGGTACGAGCAGTACTTC. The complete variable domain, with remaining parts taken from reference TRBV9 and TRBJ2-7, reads DSGVTQTPKHLITATGQRVTLRCSPRSGDLSVYWYQQSLDQGLQFLIQYYNGEERAKGNILERFSAQQFPDLHSELNLSSLELGDSALYFCASSVAVTGYEQYFGPGTRLTVT.

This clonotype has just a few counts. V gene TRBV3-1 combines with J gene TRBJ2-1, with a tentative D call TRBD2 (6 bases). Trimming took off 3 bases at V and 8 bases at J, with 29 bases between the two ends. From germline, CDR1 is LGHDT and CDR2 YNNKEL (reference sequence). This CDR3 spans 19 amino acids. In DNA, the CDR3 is TGTGCCAGCAGCCATCGCCCAACGGGAGCGGGCCTCCCCGGGGATGAGCAGTTCTTC. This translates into CASSHRPTGAGLPGDEQFF.

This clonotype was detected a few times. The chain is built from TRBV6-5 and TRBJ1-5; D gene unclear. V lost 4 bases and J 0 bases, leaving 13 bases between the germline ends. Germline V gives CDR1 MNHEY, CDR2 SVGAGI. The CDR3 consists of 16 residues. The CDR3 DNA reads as TGTGCCAGCAGTTCCATACACCGGTATAGCAATCAGCCCCAGCATTTT. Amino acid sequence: CASSSIHRYSNQPQHF.

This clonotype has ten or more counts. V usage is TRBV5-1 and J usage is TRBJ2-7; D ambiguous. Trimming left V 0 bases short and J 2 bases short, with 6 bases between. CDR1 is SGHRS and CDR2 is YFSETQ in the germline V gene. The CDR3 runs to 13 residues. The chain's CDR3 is CASSLERTYEQYF. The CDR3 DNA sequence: TGCGCCAGCAGCTTGGAAAGAACCTACGAGCAGTACTTC.

The CDR3 DNA follows: TGTGCCACCCTAGATCTCGACACCGGGGAGCTGTTTTTT. This sequence encodes CATLDLDTGELFF. The chain combines TRBV24-1 with TRBJ2-2, with unresolved D. The germline gives CDR1 KGHDR, CDR2 SFDVKD. The V and J ends lost 9 bases and 3 bases respectively, with 10 bases between them. There are 13 residues in the CDR3.

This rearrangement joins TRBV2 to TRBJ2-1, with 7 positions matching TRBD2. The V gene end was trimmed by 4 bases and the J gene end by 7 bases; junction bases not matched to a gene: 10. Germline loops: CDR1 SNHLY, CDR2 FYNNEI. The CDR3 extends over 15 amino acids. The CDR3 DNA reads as TGTGCCAGCAGTGTCCTGGCGGGAGCACGGAATGAGCAGTTCTTC. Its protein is CASSVLAGARNEQFF.

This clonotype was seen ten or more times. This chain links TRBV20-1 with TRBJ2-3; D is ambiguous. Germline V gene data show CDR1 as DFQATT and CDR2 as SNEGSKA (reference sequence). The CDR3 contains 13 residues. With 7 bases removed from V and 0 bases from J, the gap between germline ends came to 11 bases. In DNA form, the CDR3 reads TGCAGTGATGTCAACTATAGCACAGATACGCAGTATTTT. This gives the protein CSDVNYSTDTQYF.

Here the CDR3 DNA reads TGCGCCAGCCATGGAGGAGTAGGCAAAAACATTCAGTACTTC. This translates into CASHGGVGKNIQYF. V usage is TRBV5-1 and J usage is TRBJ2-4, with a tentative D call TRBD2 (5 bases). Per germline, CDR1 SGHRS and CDR2 YFSETQ. The CDR3 extends over 14 amino acids. V lost 7 bases to trimming and J lost 3 bases, with 14 bases between them.

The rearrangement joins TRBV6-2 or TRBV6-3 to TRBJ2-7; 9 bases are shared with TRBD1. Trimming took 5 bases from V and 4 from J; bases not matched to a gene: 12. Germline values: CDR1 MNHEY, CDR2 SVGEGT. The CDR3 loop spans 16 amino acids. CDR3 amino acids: CASSDTGTGPLYEQYF. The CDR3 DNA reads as TGTGCCAGCAGTGACACGGGGACAGGGCCCTTGTACGAGCAGTACTTC.

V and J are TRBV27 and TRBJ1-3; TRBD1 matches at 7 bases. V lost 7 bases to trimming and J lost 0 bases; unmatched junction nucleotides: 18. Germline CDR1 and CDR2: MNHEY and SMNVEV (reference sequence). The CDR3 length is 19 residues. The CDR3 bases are TGTGCCAGCATCCCTTTAGGCCGGGACAGCATTTTCTCTGGAAACACCATATATTTT. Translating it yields CASIPLGRDSIFSGNTIYF.

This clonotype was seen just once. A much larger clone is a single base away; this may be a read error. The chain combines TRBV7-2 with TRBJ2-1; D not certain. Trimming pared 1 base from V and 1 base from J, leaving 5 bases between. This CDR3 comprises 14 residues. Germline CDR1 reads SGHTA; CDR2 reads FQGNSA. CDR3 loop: CASSLEQSYNEQFF. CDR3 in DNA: TGTGCCAGCAGCTTAGAACAGTCCTACAATGAGCAGTTCTTC.

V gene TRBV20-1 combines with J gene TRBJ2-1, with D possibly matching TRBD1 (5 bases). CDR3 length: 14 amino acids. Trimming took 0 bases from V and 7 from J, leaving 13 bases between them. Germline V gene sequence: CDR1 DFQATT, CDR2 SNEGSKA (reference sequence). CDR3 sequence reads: CSARDSGRVNEQFF. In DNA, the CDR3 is TGCAGTGCTAGAGATTCTGGCAGGGTGAATGAGCAGTTCTTC.

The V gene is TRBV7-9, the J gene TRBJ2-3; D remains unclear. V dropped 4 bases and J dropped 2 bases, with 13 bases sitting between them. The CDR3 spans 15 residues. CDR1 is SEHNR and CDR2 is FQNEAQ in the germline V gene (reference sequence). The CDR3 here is CASSYGVRDTDTQYF. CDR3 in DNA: TGTGCCAGCAGCTATGGGGTCCGTGACACAGATACGCAGTATTTT.

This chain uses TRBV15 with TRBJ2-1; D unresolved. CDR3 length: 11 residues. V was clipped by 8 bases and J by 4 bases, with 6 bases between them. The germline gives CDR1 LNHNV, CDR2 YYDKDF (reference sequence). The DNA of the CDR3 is TGTGCCACCGCAGGTTACAATGAGCAGTTCTTC. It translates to CATAGYNEQFF.

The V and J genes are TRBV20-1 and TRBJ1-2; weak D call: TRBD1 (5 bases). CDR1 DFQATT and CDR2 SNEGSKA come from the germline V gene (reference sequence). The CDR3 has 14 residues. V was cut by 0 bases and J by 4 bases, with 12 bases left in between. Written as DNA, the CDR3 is TGCAGTGCTAGAGACGGGGCGCGAATCTATGGCTACACCTTC. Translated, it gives CSARDGARIYGYTF.

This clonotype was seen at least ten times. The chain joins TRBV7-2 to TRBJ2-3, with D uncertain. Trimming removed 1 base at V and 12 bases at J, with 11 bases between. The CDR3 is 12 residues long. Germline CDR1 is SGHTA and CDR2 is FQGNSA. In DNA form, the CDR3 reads TGTGCCAGCAGCTTAGACGTTAGCTTCCAGTATTTT. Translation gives CASSLDVSFQYF.

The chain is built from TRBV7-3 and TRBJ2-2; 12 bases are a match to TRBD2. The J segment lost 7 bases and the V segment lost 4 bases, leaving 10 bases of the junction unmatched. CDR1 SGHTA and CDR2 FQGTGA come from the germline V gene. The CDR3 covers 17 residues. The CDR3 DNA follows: TGTGCCAGCAGCTCGGCTCTAGCGGGAGGGCCTAGCGGGGAGCTGTTTTTT. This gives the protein CASSSALAGGPSGELFF.

The CDR3 is CASSYDSGRIAYEQYF. DNA of the CDR3: TGTGCCAGCAGTTACGATTCGGGCAGGATCGCCTACGAGCAGTACTTC. This sequence joins TRBV6-5 and TRBJ2-7; D remains unclear. The V end was cut by 2 bases, the J end by 2 bases, with 16 bases between. Germline values: CDR1 MNHEY, CDR2 SVGAGI. The CDR3 totals 16 residues.

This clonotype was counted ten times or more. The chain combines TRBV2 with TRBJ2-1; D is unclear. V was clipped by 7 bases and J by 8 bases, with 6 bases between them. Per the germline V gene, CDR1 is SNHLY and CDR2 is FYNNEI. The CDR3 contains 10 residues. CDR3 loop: CASNRYEQFF. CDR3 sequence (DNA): TGTGCCAGCAACCGCTATGAGCAGTTCTTC.

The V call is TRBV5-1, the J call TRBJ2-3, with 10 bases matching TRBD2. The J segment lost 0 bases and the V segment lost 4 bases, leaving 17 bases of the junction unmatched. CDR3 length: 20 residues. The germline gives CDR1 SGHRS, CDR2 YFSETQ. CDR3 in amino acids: CASSPWPDLAGAESTDTQYF. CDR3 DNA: TGCGCCAGCAGCCCTTGGCCCGACCTAGCGGGAGCGGAGAGCACAGATACGCAGTATTTT.

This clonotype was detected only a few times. In DNA, the CDR3 is TGTGCCAGCAGTTTGGGGCGGTGGCGGGATAGGGAGACCCAGTACTTC. It translates to CASSLGRWRDRETQYF. The chain has TRBV12-3 or TRBV12-4 and TRBJ2-5; possibly TRBD2 for D (6 bases). Trimming took 3 bases from V and 5 from J, leaving 19 bases between them. The CDR3 loop spans 16 amino acids.

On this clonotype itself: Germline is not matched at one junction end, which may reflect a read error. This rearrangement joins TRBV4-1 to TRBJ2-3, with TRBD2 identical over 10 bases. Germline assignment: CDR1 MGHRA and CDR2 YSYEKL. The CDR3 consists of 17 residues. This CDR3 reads CASNQGSGRYNTDTQYF. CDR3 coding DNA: TGCGCCAGCAACCAAGGTAGCGGGAGGTATAACACAGATACGCAGTATTTT.

The chain's CDR3 is CASSQDPLAGGAGDTQYF. The CDR3 DNA reads TGCGCCAGCAGCCAAGATCCACTAGCGGGAGGCGCGGGAGATACGCAGTATTTT. This chain uses TRBV4-1 with TRBJ2-3, with 12 bases aligning to TRBD2. CDR1 is MGHRA and CDR2 is YSYEKL in the germline V gene. V gave up 0 bases and J gave up 5 bases; unmatched junction bases: 9. The length of the CDR3 is 18 residues.

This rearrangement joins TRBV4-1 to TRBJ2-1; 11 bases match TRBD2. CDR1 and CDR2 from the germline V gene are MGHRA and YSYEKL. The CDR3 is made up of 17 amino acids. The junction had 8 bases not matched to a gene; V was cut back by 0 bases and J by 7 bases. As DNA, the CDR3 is TGCGCCAGCAGCCAAGATCAAGTAGCGGGAGGGATAAATGAGCAGTTCTTC. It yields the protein CASSQDQVAGGINEQFF.

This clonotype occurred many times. The DNA of the CDR3 is TGTGCCATCAGTCCCGGGACAGCATACAATGAGCAGTTCTTC. As protein: CAISPGTAYNEQFF. The V and J genes are TRBV10-3 and TRBJ2-1; 7 bases align to TRBD1. The CDR3 sequence is 14 residues long. The junction had 5 bases not matched to a gene; V was cut back by 5 bases and J by 4 bases. CDR1 is ENHRY, CDR2 SYGVKD, per germline.

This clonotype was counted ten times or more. CDR3 nucleotide sequence: TGTGCCAGCAGCTTAGTCGCCGGACGGCTGGTTTTGGAAAAACTGTTTTTT. It is translated as CASSLVAGRLVLEKLFF. The gene calls are TRBV7-2 and TRBJ1-4; the D is unclear. The length of the CDR3 is 17 residues. Germline V lookup: CDR1 SGHTA, CDR2 FQGNSA. V shed 1 base and J shed 8 bases, with 20 bases lying between them.

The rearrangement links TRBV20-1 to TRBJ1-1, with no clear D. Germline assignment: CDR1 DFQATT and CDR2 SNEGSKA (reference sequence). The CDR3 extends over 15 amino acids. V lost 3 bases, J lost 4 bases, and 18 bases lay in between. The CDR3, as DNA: TGCAGTGCTAGGCGAATGGGGATGGGGAGCACTGAAGCTTTCTTT. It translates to CSARRMGMGSTEAFF.

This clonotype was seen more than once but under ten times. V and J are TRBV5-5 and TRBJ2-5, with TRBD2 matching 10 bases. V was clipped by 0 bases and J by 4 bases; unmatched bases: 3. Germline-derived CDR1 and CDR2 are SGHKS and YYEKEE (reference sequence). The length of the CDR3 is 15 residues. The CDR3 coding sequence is TGTGCCAGCAGCTTGGGGCGACTAGCGGGAGAGACCCAGTACTTC. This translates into CASSLGRLAGETQYF. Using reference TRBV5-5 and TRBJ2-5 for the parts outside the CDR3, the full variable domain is DAGVTQSPTHLIKTRGQQVTLRCSPISGHKSVSWYQQVLGQGPQFIFQYYEKEERGRGNFPDRFSARQFPNYSSELNVNALLLGDSALYLCASSLGRLAGETQYFGPGTRLLVL.

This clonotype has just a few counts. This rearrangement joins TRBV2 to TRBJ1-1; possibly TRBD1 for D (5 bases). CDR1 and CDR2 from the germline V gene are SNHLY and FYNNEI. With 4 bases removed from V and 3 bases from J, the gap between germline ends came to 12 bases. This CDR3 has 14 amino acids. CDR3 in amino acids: CASSGGVLDTEAFF. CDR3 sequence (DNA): TGTGCCAGCAGTGGGGGGGTGTTGGACACTGAAGCTTTCTTT.